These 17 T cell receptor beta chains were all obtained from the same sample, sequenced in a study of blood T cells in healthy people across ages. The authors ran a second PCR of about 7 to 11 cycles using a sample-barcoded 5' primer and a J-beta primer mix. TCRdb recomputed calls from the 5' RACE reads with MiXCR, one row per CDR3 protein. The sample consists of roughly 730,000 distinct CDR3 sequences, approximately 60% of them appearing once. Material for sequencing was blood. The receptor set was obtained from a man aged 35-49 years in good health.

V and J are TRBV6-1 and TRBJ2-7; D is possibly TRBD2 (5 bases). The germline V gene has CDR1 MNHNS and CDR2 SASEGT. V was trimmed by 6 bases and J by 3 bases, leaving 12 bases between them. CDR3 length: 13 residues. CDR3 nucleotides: TGTGCCAGCAGCGCTCTTGAGGGCTACGAGCAGTACTTC. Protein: CASSALEGYEQYF.

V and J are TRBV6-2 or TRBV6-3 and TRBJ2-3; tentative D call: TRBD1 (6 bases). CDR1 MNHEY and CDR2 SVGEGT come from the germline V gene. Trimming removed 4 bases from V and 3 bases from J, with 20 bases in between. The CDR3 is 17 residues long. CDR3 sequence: CASSSVSTGIGTDTQYF. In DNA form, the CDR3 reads TGTGCCAGCAGTTCCGTCTCTACAGGGATCGGGACAGATACGCAGTATTTT.

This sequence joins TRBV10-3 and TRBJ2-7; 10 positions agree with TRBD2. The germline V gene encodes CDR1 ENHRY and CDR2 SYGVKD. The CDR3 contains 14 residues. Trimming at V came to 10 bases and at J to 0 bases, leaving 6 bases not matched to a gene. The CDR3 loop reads CATSSGRSSYEQYF. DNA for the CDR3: TGTGCCACCTCTAGCGGGAGAAGCTCCTACGAGCAGTACTTC.

The CDR3: CASRNYQPQHF. In DNA form, the CDR3 reads TGTGCCAGCAGGAATTATCAGCCCCAGCATTTT. The chain is built from TRBV28 and TRBJ1-5; D uncertain. The CDR3 is 11 amino acids. V was clipped by 6 bases and J by 5 bases, with 5 bases between them. Per the germline V gene, CDR1 is MDHEN and CDR2 is SYDVKM.

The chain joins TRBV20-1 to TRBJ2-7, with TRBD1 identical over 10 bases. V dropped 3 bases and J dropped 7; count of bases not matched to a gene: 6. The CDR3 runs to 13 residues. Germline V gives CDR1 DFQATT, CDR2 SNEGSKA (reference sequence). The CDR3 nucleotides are TGCAGTGCTAGCCGGGACAGGGGCTTTGAGCAGTACTTC. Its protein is CSASRDRGFEQYF.

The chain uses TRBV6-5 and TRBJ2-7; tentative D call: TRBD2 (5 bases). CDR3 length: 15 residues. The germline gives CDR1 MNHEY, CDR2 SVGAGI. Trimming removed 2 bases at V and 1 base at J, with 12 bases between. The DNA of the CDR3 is TGTGCCAGCAGTTACGAGGGAACGAAATCCTACGAGCAGTACTTC. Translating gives CASSYEGTKSYEQYF.

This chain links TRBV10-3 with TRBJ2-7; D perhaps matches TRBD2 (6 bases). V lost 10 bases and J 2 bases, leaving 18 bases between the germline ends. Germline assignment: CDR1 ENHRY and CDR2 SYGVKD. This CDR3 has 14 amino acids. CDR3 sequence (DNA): TGTGCCACCGATAGCGGACCCGAAACCTACGAGCAGTACTTC. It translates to CATDSGPETYEQYF.

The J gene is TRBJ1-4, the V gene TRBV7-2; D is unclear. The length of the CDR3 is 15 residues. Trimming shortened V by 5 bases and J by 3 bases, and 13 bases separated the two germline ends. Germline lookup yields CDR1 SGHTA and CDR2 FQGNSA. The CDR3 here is CTSSPYRIANEKLFF. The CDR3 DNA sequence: TGTACCAGCAGCCCTTACCGGATCGCTAATGAAAAACTGTTTTTT.

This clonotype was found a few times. CDR3 nucleotides: TGTGCCAGCAGCGCCGGGACTAGTTACGATGAGCAGTTCTTC. Amino acids: CASSAGTSYDEQFF. J is TRBJ2-1 and V is TRBV9, with 8 bases matching TRBD2. V lost 3 bases to trimming and J lost 8 bases; unmatched junction nucleotides: 7. The CDR3 length is 14 residues. From germline, CDR1 is SGDLS and CDR2 YYNGEE. Filled out from reference TRBV9 and TRBJ2-1, the complete variable domain reads DSGVTQTPKHLITATGQRVTLRCSPRSGDLSVYWYQQSLDQGLQFLIQYYNGEERAKGNILERFSAQQFPDLHSELNLSSLELGDSALYFCASSAGTSYDEQFFGPGTRLTVL.

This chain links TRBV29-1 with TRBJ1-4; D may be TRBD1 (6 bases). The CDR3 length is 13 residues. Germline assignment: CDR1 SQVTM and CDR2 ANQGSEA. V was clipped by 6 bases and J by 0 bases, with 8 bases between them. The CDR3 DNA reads TGCAGCGTACAGGGATCAACTAATGAAAAACTGTTTTTT. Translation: CSVQGSTNEKLFF.

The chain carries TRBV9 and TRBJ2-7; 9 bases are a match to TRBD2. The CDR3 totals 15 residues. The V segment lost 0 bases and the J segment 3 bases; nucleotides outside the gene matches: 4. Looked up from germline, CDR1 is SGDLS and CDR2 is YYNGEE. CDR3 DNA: TGTGCCAGCAGCGTAGGGATAGCGGGAGACTACGAGCAGTACTTC. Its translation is CASSVGIAGDYEQYF.

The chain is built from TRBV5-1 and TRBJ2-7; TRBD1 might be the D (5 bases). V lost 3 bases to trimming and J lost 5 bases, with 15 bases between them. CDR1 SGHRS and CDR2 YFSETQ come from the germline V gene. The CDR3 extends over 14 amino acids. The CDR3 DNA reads TGCGCCAGCAGCTCGCCCCAGGGTAGGGACGAGCAGTACTTC. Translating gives CASSSPQGRDEQYF.

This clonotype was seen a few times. CDR3 loop: CASSLRLAGEQYF. The CDR3 coding sequence is TGTGCCAGCAGTTTAAGGCTAGCGGGAGAGCAGTACTTC. V usage is TRBV27 and J usage is TRBJ2-7; 9 positions agree with TRBD2. This CDR3 is 13 amino acids long. The trim removed 2 bases at V and 7 bases at J, leaving 3 bases unmatched. CDR1 is MNHEY and CDR2 is SMNVEV in the germline V gene (reference sequence).

CDR3 DNA: TGTGCCAGCAGCTTGACCGAACTATCTGGGGCCAACGTCCTGACTTTC. This sequence encodes CASSLTELSGANVLTF. The genes are TRBV11-2 and TRBJ2-6, with D unclear. The CDR3 totals 16 residues. From germline, CDR1 is SGHAT and CDR2 FQNNGV. V lost 3 bases, J lost 1 base, and 10 bases lay in between.

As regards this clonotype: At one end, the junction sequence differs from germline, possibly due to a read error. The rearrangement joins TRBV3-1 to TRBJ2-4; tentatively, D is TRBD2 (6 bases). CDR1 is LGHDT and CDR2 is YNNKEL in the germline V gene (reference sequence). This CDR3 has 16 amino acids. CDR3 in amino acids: CASSQSLTGAENIQYF. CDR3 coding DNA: TGTGCCAGCAGCCAATCCCTAACGGGAGCCGAAAACATTCAGTACTTC.

CDR3 DNA: TGTGCCAGCAGCCCCCGCGCCGGGCTCACAGATACGCAGTATTTT. This gives the protein CASSPRAGLTDTQYF. The rearrangement joins TRBV11-1 to TRBJ2-3; no clear D gene. V lost 5 bases, J lost 2 bases, and 14 bases lay in between. This CDR3 has 15 residues. The germline V gene has CDR1 SGHAT and CDR2 FQDESV (reference sequence).

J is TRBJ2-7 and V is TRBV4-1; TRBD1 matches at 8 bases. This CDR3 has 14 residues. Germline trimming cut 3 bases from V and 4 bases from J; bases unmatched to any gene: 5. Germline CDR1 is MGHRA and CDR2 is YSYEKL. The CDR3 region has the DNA TGCGCCAGCAGCCATGAGGGACAGGTGTACGAGCAGTACTTC. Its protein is CASSHEGQVYEQYF.